Given below is one T cell receptor beta chain in context. In the same sample, other DNA sequences code for this CDR3. The record originates from a study of blood T cell repertoires in COVID-19. As for the study in general: The origin of the acute and convalescent COVID-19 samples was the United States, Italy and Spain. T cells, B-cell-depleted T cells, or PBMCs supplied cDNA or gDNA.

The authors' processing: From reference gene primer amplification, estimates of nucleated cell counts were derived. This table comes from immunoSEQ multiplex PCR, and its TCRdb copy is limited to in-frame clones, with some not included. V, J and clone size derive from that table, while D and trimming were established from the DNA sequence. Of roughly 380,000 clones in the sample, approximately 89% were seen once. Enrolled during active infection, Seattle patients were then followed longitudinally. This CDR3 is built from 15 residues. CDR1 and CDR2 (germline): SEHNR, FQNEAQ (reference sequence). Germline trimming cut 1 base from V and 0 bases from J; bases unmatched to any gene: 0.

This chain links TRBV7-9 with TRBJ1-2, with 9 bases that match TRBD1. This receptor was identified in a woman in her thirties or forties with COVID-19, enrolled during active disease. The sample comprised peripheral blood. The CDR3 spells CASSLGTGANYGYTF. CDR3 nucleotide sequence: TGTGCCAGCAGCTTAGGGACAGGGGCTAACTATGGCTACACCTTC. Drawing the rest from reference TRBV7-9 and TRBJ1-2, the complete variable domain is DTGVSQNPRHKITKRGQNVTFRCDPISEHNRLYWYRQTLGQGPEFLTYFQNEAQLEKSRLLSDRFSAERPKGSFSTLEIQRTEQGDSAMYLCASSLGTGANYGYTFGSGTRLTVV.